The sequence of this T cell receptor beta chain was determined in a study of T cells in Graves' hyperthyroidism and ophthalmopathy. General study points: Most clonotypes expanded in thyroid above 0.001 were likewise present in blood.

As for this clonotype: Its antigen is undetermined.

Out of approximately 10 ml of fresh peripheral blood came the PBMCs. The CDR3 length is 16 residues. V lost 0 bases and J 2 bases, leaving 11 bases between the germline ends. From germline, CDR1 is SGHDN and CDR2 FVKESK. The investigators amplified TCR beta CDR3 regions from RNA transcripts. TCR CDR3 underwent first-round RT-PCR with the HTBI primer set. Via MiXCR, TCRdb re-called the multiplex PCR reads, giving one row per CDR3 protein. This sample carries 300,000 to 450,000 distinct CDR3 sequences, about 15% of them seen once, and the ten largest clones take less than 20%. This rearrangement joins TRBV14 to TRBJ1-5, with D possibly matching TRBD1 (6 bases). The source material was blood. This TCR derives from a woman in her 30s with Graves' ophthalmopathy. CDR3 in amino acids: CASSQDQGLGNQPQHF. DNA for the CDR3: TGTGCCAGCAGCCAAGATCAGGGGCTGGGCAATCAGCCCCAGCATTTT.